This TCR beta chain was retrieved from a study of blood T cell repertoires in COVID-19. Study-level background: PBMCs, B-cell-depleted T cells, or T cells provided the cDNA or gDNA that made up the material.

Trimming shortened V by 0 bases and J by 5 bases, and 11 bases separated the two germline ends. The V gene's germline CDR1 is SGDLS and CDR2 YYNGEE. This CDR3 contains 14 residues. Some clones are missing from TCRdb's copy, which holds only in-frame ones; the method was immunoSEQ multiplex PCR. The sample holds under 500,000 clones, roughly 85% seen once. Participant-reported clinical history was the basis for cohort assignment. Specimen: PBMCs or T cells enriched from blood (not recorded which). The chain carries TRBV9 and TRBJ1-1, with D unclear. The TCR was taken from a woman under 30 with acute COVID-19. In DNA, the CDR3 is TGTGCCAGCAGCGTAGATGAGGGAAAAACTGAAGCTTTCTTT. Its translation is CASSVDEGKTEAFF.